Listed here are 11 T cell receptor beta chains from one sample, sequenced in a study of patients and donors after allogeneic stem cell transplantation (dated by TCRdb to 2018 to 2020). The library was obtained by RT-PCR. Sequenced using a NextSeq 550. In-frame beta chains were kept once TCRdb had trimmed the public reads at Q25 with fastp and called clones with MiXCR. Entries are consolidated by CDR3 protein sequence, retaining the most common genes and DNA. The sample records fewer than 60,000 distinct CDR3 sequences, about 14% of which are singletons. The ten largest clones capture more than 25% of the sample. Sequences were obtained from blood, either unsorted or a sorted T cell fraction (not recorded which). Receptor source: a human donor who was either an allogeneic HSCT recipient or a stem cell or donor lymphocyte infusion donor (not recorded which). It is not recorded whose cells these are; they may come from a transplant donor.

V and J are TRBV7-3 and TRBJ2-6; D is uncertain. The V gene's germline CDR1 is SGHTA and CDR2 FQGTGA. The ends were cut back, 5 bases at V and 2 bases at J, with 4 bases in the middle. CDR3 size: 13 residues. In DNA, the CDR3 is TGTGCCAGCAGCCTAGCTGGGGCCAACGTCCTGACTTTC. Translating it yields CASSLAGANVLTF.

In its sample, this clonotype was seen a few times. The J gene is TRBJ2-3, the V gene TRBV20-1; 10 bases are a match to TRBD1. J gave up 5 bases and V 5 bases, and 10 bases lay outside the gene matches. The germline V gene encodes CDR1 DFQATT and CDR2 SNEGSKA (reference sequence). The CDR3 has 15 residues. CDR3 in DNA: TGCAGTGCTTACCCTCCGGGACAGGGGAAAGATACGCAGTATTTT. It translates to CSAYPPGQGKDTQYF.

The count of this clonotype is one. The chain recombines TRBV10-1 with TRBJ2-7; no clear D gene. Germline V lookup: CDR1 WNHNN, CDR2 SYGVQD (reference sequence). Trimming stripped 3 bases from V and 2 bases from J, with 8 bases between. The CDR3 loop spans 13 amino acids. CDR3 coding DNA: TGCGCCAGCAGTGAAGACTTAGCCTACGAGCAGTACTTC. Protein sequence: CASSEDLAYEQYF.

This clonotype has ten or more counts. The chain couples TRBV29-1 to TRBJ1-2; 7 positions agree with TRBD1. This CDR3 has 15 amino acids. V was pared by 0 bases and J by 4 bases, with 8 bases of the junction left unmatched. CDR1 and CDR2 (germline): SQVTM, ANQGSEA. DNA for the CDR3: TGCAGCGTTGAAGAGGGGGACAGCCCAATCTATGGCTACACCTTC. It specifies CSVEEGDSPIYGYTF.

The table lists this clonotype with many counts. The V gene is TRBV18, the J gene TRBJ1-1; TRBD1 matches 10 bases. Germline-derived CDR1 and CDR2 are KGHSH and LQKENI. This CDR3 has 17 amino acids. After removal of 2 bases from V and 0 bases from J, the junction contained 6 bases not matched to a gene. The CDR3 reads CASSPSTGGGMNTEAFF. The CDR3, as DNA: TGTGCCAGCTCACCATCGACAGGGGGCGGGATGAACACTGAAGCTTTCTTT.

The chain is built from TRBV24-1 and TRBJ2-5; D is ambiguous. Trimming left V 9 bases short and J 0 bases short, with 10 bases between. Per germline, CDR1 KGHDR and CDR2 SFDVKD. The CDR3 spans 13 residues. This CDR3 reads CATSPVYQETQYF. DNA of the CDR3: TGTGCCACCTCCCCCGTTTACCAAGAGACCCAGTACTTC.

This clonotype was counted ten times or more. The chain recombines TRBV7-6 with TRBJ1-1; D remains unclear. The CDR3 is 14 amino acids. Germline lookup yields CDR1 SGHVS and CDR2 FNYEAQ. V was clipped by 2 bases and J by 1 base, with 8 bases between them. The CDR3 DNA sequence: TGTGCCAGCAGCTTATATTCGGAGAACACTGAAGCTTTCTTT. Translating it yields CASSLYSENTEAFF.

This clonotype was counted ten times or more. This sequence joins TRBV20-1 and TRBJ1-2, with D possibly matching TRBD1 (6 bases). Germline CDR1 reads DFQATT; CDR2 reads SNEGSKA (reference sequence). There are 14 residues in the CDR3. The CDR3: CRPYPQGRGDGYTF. The DNA for the CDR3 is TGCAGACCCTATCCTCAGGGCAGGGGTGATGGCTACACCTTC.

Only a few counts were recorded for this clonotype. The chain combines TRBV30 with TRBJ2-1, with TRBD2 matching over 7 bases. From germline, CDR1 is GTSNPN and CDR2 SVGIG (reference sequence). Trimming removed 4 bases from V and 8 bases from J; junction bases left unmatched: 14. The CDR3 is 15 residues long. The CDR3 bases are TGTGCCTGGACCATCTCGGGACTACCCTCGGATGAGCAGTTCTTC. Protein product: CAWTISGLPSDEQFF. Full variable domain (outside the CDR3, taken from reference TRBV30 and TRBJ2-1): SQTIHQWPATLVQPVGSPLSLECTVEGTSNPNLYWYRQAAGRGLQLLFYSVGIGQISSEVPQNLSASRPQDRQFILSSKKLLLSDSGFYLCAWTISGLPSDEQFFGPGTRLTVL.

The chain joins TRBV20-1 to TRBJ1-1, with no clear D. CDR1 DFQATT and CDR2 SNEGSKA come from the germline V gene (reference sequence). Trimming left V 4 bases short and J 0 bases short, with 12 bases between. The CDR3 is made up of 14 amino acids. CDR3 in amino acids: CSATNGLLNTEAFF. The CDR3 bases are TGCAGTGCTACAAACGGACTCCTGAACACTGAAGCTTTCTTT.

This clonotype was observed many times. The rearrangement links TRBV10-3 to TRBJ2-3; 9 bases map to TRBD2. The germline V gene has CDR1 ENHRY and CDR2 SYGVKD. J was trimmed by 2 bases and V by 10 bases; bases with no gene match: 7. The CDR3 runs 14 residues. In DNA form, the CDR3 reads TGTGCCACCCGCGGGGGGGGCCTCACAGATACGCAGTATTTT. Its translation: CATRGGGLTDTQYF.